A selection of T cell receptor beta chains follows, all from one sample in a study of regulatory T cells in long-lasting Graves disease. In TCRdb, the multiplex PCR reads were re-called with MiXCR into one record per CDR3 protein. The top ten hold approximately 27% of the sample, which has more than 300,000 distinct CDR3 sequences, roughly 23% seen once. The sample in question was peripheral blood mononuclear cells (PBMCs), obtained when the disease was refractory, from a patient treated with antithyroid drugs. The receptors here all came from a woman aged 40 to 55 with Graves disease. The CDR3 runs from the conserved cysteine through the conserved F or W. D genes are given only for firm matches. Clone size is shown for a subset of rows, as once, few, many or a class of expanded clone.

clone_size: NA; j_call: TRBJ2-5; d_call: NA; cdr3_length: 16; v_call: TRBV27; cdr3_nt: TGTGCCAGCGCGAAAGGGGGTAACAGGGTATGGGAGACCCAGTACTTC; cdr3_aa: CASAKGGNRVWETQYF
clone_size: NA; j_call: TRBJ1-6; d_call: TRBD1; cdr3_length: 15; v_call: TRBV19; cdr3_nt: TGTGCCAGTGGGACAGGAATCGCCTATAATTCACCCCTCCACTTT; cdr3_aa: CASGTGIAYNSPLHF
clone_size: NA; j_call: TRBJ2-6; d_call: NA; cdr3_length: 17; v_call: TRBV25-1; cdr3_nt: TGTGCCAGCAGTGTCGGGGGTTTAGGTTCTGGGGCCAACGTCCTGACTTTC; cdr3_aa: CASSVGGLGSGANVLTF
clone_size: few; j_call: TRBJ2-7; d_call: NA; cdr3_length: 16; v_call: TRBV3-1; cdr3_nt: TGTGCCAGCAGCCAAGAGATGGCTCCCGGGGCCTACGAGCAGTACTTC; cdr3_aa: CASSQEMAPGAYEQYF
clone_size: NA; j_call: TRBJ2-1; d_call: TRBD1; cdr3_length: 14; v_call: TRBV6-2/TRBV6-3; cdr3_nt: TGTGCCAGCAATCTACAGGGGTCCTACAATGAGCAGTTCTTC; cdr3_aa: CASNLQGSYNEQFF
clone_size: few; j_call: TRBJ2-6; d_call: NA; cdr3_length: 11; v_call: TRBV7-9; cdr3_nt: TGTGCCAGCAGCTTAGAAAACGTCCTGACTTTC; cdr3_aa: CASSLENVLTF
clone_size: NA; j_call: TRBJ2-2; d_call: NA; cdr3_length: 15; v_call: TRBV6-5; cdr3_nt: TGTGCCAGCAGTTACTATTTGGGCGCGGACGGGGAGCTGTTTTTT; cdr3_aa: CASSYYLGADGELFF
clone_size: NA; j_call: TRBJ2-1; d_call: NA; cdr3_length: 13; v_call: TRBV7-9; cdr3_nt: TGTGCCAGCAGCAATCCAGAGGGGGATGAGCAGTTCTTC; cdr3_aa: CASSNPEGDEQFF
clone_size: few; j_call: TRBJ1-5; d_call: NA; cdr3_length: 15; v_call: TRBV5-1; cdr3_nt: TGCGCCAGCAGCCAAGGGGGTTCCGGCAATCAGCCCCAGCATTTT; cdr3_aa: CASSQGGSGNQPQHF
clone_size: many; j_call: TRBJ2-2; d_call: NA; cdr3_length: 15; v_call: TRBV7-3; cdr3_nt: TGTGCCAGCAGCTTAGGACAGACGAACACCGGGGAGCTGTTTTTT; cdr3_aa: CASSLGQTNTGELFF
clone_size: NA; j_call: TRBJ2-7; d_call: TRBD2; cdr3_length: 18; v_call: TRBV3-1; cdr3_nt: TGTGCCAGCAGCGAAGTGGGACTAGCGGGAGGGATCTCCTACGAGCAGTACTTC; cdr3_aa: CASSEVGLAGGISYEQYF
clone_size: many; j_call: TRBJ1-1; d_call: TRBD1; cdr3_length: 17; v_call: TRBV28; cdr3_nt: TGTGCCAGCAGTTCCTGGACAGGGGTTTCTAAAGACACTGAAGCTTTCTTT; cdr3_aa: CASSSWTGVSKDTEAFF
clone_size: NA; j_call: TRBJ1-4; d_call: NA; cdr3_length: 12; v_call: TRBV12-3/TRBV12-4; cdr3_nt: TGTGCCAGCAGTCCCCCGGGCCCCCGAGTGTTTTTT; cdr3_aa: CASSPPGPRVFF
clone_size: few; j_call: TRBJ2-2; d_call: TRBD2; cdr3_length: 17; v_call: TRBV28; cdr3_nt: TGTGCCAGCAGTTGGGGGGGGGGAGGTTTGAACACCGGGGAGCTGTTTTTT; cdr3_aa: CASSWGGGGLNTGELFF
clone_size: many; j_call: TRBJ2-5; d_call: TRBD2; cdr3_length: 20; v_call: TRBV28; cdr3_nt: TGTGCCAGCAGTTTATGCATTGCACTAGCGGGAGTTTGGTGGCAAGAGACCCAGTACTTC; cdr3_aa: CASSLCIALAGVWWQETQYF
clone_size: many; j_call: TRBJ2-6; d_call: NA; cdr3_length: 16; v_call: TRBV2; cdr3_nt: TGTGCCAGCAGTGAAGCGCGACAGCCTGGGGCCAACGTCCTGACTTTC; cdr3_aa: CASSEARQPGANVLTF
clone_size: NA; j_call: TRBJ1-1; d_call: NA; cdr3_length: 16; v_call: TRBV13; cdr3_nt: TGTGCCAGCAGCTTGAGGCCGACTCTAGGGCCCACTGAAGCTTTCTTT; cdr3_aa: CASSLRPTLGPTEAFF
clone_size: few; j_call: TRBJ2-7; d_call: NA; cdr3_length: 13; v_call: TRBV27; cdr3_nt: TGTGCCAGCAGTTTATCGTATTTGTACGAGCAGTACTTC; cdr3_aa: CASSLSYLYEQYF
clone_size: many; j_call: TRBJ2-2; d_call: NA; cdr3_length: 15; v_call: TRBV28; cdr3_nt: TGTGCCAGCAGTCCCCCAGGACGAGTGGGCGGGGAGCTGTTTTTT; cdr3_aa: CASSPPGRVGGELFF
clone_size: NA; j_call: TRBJ2-2; d_call: NA; cdr3_length: 16; v_call: TRBV9; cdr3_nt: TGTGCCAGCAGCGAGGGGCCCTCCGCGAACACCGGGGAGCTGTTTTTT; cdr3_aa: CASSEGPSANTGELFF
clone_size: few; j_call: TRBJ2-1; d_call: TRBD2; cdr3_length: 15; v_call: TRBV19; cdr3_nt: TGTGCCAGTAGTATTCTGTTCCAGCGGGGGACTGAGCAGTTCTTC; cdr3_aa: CASSILFQRGTEQFF
clone_size: NA; j_call: TRBJ2-3; d_call: NA; cdr3_length: 12; v_call: TRBV28; cdr3_nt: TGTGCCAGCAGTTTATTAACCGCTACGCAGTATTTT; cdr3_aa: CASSLLTATQYF
clone_size: few; j_call: TRBJ1-3; d_call: NA; cdr3_length: 14; v_call: TRBV11-2; cdr3_nt: TGTGCCAGCAGCTTAAAGGCGCCAAGAAACACCATATATTTT; cdr3_aa: CASSLKAPRNTIYF
clone_size: NA; j_call: TRBJ2-2; d_call: TRBD2; cdr3_length: 13; v_call: TRBV6-1; cdr3_nt: TGTGCCAGCAGTCGGACTAGCGCCGGGGAGCTGTTTTTT; cdr3_aa: CASSRTSAGELFF
clone_size: many; j_call: TRBJ1-1; d_call: NA; cdr3_length: 12; v_call: TRBV20-1; cdr3_nt: TGCAGTGCTAGCATACAGGGCCATGAAGCTTTCTTT; cdr3_aa: CSASIQGHEAFF
clone_size: few; j_call: TRBJ2-4; d_call: TRBD2; cdr3_length: 14; v_call: TRBV20-1; cdr3_nt: TGCAGTGCTGGTAGCGGGAGAGAGATTTTCATTCAGTACTTC; cdr3_aa: CSAGSGREIFIQYF
clone_size: many; j_call: TRBJ2-7; d_call: NA; cdr3_length: 13; v_call: TRBV7-6; cdr3_nt: TGTGCCAGCAGCCCCACCCTGAGGTTCGAGCAGTACTTC; cdr3_aa: CASSPTLRFEQYF
clone_size: many; j_call: TRBJ1-1; d_call: NA; cdr3_length: 12; v_call: TRBV28; cdr3_nt: TGTGCCACGCGGCTTTCAAGAGGTGAAGCTTTCTTT; cdr3_aa: CATRLSRGEAFF
clone_size: few; j_call: TRBJ1-3; d_call: NA; cdr3_length: 15; v_call: TRBV2; cdr3_nt: TGTGCCAGCAGTGCGCCAGGGGCGCGTGGAAACACCATATATTTT; cdr3_aa: CASSAPGARGNTIYF